This T cell receptor (beta chain) was retrieved from a study of Graves' ophthalmopathy and Graves' hyperthyroidism. In the case of this clonotype: The antigen remains undetermined.

Overall study results and limits: Discrimination between ophthalmopathy and stable hyperthyroidism by a 13-signature model showed roughly 85% sensitivity and almost 83% specificity.

Among the hyperthyroidism patients, all were newly diagnosed, aged 18 to 65, with under 2 months' duration. Certain patients were not enrolled. These were patients with other autoimmune diseases, uncontrolled infections, pregnancy or lactation. Orbital computed tomography, together with clinical symptoms, serum thyroxine, TRAb and thyroid ultrasound, was used for diagnosis. The sequenced template was RNA, covering the TCR beta CDR3 region. HTBI primers were employed in first-round RT-PCR, then a second-round multiplex PCR followed. MiXCR was run by TCRdb on the multiplex PCR reads, yielding one entry per CDR3 protein. The sample yields approximately 1.2 million distinct CDR3 sequences, approximately 35% seen once. The clonotype originates from an adult man with Graves' hyperthyroidism. The material sequenced was peripheral blood or thyroid tissue (not recorded which).

The CDR3 region is CASSAGQTVNNSPLHF. The DNA for the CDR3 is TGCGCCAGCAGCGCCGGACAGACAGTTAATAATTCACCCCTCCACTTT. The chain joins TRBV5-1 to TRBJ1-6; D is perhaps TRBD1 (6 bases). The CDR3 consists of 16 residues. V was shortened by 4 bases and J by 5 bases, with 16 bases between the two germline ends. Germline-derived CDR1 and CDR2 are SGHRS and YFSETQ.